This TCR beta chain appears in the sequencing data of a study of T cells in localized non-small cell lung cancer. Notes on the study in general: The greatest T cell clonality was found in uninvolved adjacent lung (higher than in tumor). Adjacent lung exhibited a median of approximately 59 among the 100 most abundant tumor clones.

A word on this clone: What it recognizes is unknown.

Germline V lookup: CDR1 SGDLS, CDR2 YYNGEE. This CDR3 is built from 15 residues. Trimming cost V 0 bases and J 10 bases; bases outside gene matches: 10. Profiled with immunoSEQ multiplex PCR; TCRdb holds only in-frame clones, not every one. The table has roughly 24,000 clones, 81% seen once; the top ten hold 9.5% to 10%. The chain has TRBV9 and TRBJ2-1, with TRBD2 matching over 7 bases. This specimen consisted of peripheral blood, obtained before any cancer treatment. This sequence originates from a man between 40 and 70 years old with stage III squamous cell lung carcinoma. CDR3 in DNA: TGTGCCAGCAGCGTAGTCGCGGGAGCCCGAAGCGAGCAGTTCTTC. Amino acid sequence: CASSVVAGARSEQFF.